What follows describes a single T cell receptor beta chain. This entry is derived from a study of blood T cell repertoires in COVID-19. About the study: Sample material is recorded as cDNA or gDNA derived from T cells, B-cell-depleted T cells, or PBMCs.

In the authors' methods: Reference gene primer amplification yielded estimated nucleated cell counts. TCRdb's table, derived via immunoSEQ multiplex PCR, lists solely in-frame clones and lacks some. V, J and clone size are those of that table, while D and trimming were read from the DNA. The data hold some 120,000 clones, with about 80% observed a single time. The specimen sequenced was peripheral blood. The receptor's source is a woman aged 50 to 60 with acute or convalescent COVID-19.

The CDR3 DNA follows: TGTGCCAGCAGCTTAGGGGGCAGCTACACTGAGAAAGCTTTCTTT. This translates into CASSLGGSYTEKAFF. This chain uses TRBV7-9 with TRBJ1-1; tentative D call: TRBD1 (5 bases). The CDR3 sequence is 15 residues long. Germline CDR1 and CDR2: SEHNR and FQNEAQ (reference sequence). V was pared by 1 base and J by 9 bases, with 18 bases between.